The 5 T cell receptor beta chains below were found in one sample sequenced in a study of regulatory T cells in long-lasting Graves disease. Through Arm-PCR of CDR3 regions and iRepertoire HTBI primers, TCR beta libraries were built. TCRdb re-called the multiplex PCR reads through MiXCR, storing one row per CDR3 protein. The sample has about 470,000 distinct CDR3 sequences, 20% to 25% seen once; the top ten hold roughly 7.7%. Time point reported: persistent/refractory GD, antithyroid drugs over 5 years with positive TRAb. The TCR library used RNA extracted from PBMCs. The material sequenced was peripheral blood mononuclear cells (PBMCs), taken when the disease was refractory, from a patient treated with antithyroid drugs. The receptors were gathered from a female donor with Graves disease.

The chain links TRBV7-9 to TRBJ2-7; no definite D call. The length of the CDR3 is 13 residues. The germline CDR1 and CDR2 sequences are SEHNR and FQNEAQ (reference sequence). V dropped 5 bases and J dropped 6 bases, with 14 bases sitting between them. The CDR3 nucleotides are TGTGCCAGCAGCCCTCCTCCTGGCGGCGAGCAGTACTTC. Its translation is CASSPPPGGEQYF.

The chain joins TRBV12-3 or TRBV12-4 to TRBJ1-3; D unresolved. This CDR3 contains 16 residues. Trimming pared 3 bases from V and 0 bases from J, leaving 12 bases between. CDR3 DNA sequence: TGTGCCAGCAGTTTGAACGGCGAATACTCTGGAAACACCATATATTTT. Protein sequence: CASSLNGEYSGNTIYF.

As DNA, the CDR3 is TGTGCCAGCCGCTTCAGGGGGCCGGACACTGAAGCTTTCTTT. It encodes CASRFRGPDTEAFF. The chain is built from TRBV3-1 and TRBJ1-1; the match to TRBD1 covers 8 bases. The CDR3 loop spans 14 amino acids. CDR1 is LGHDT and CDR2 is YNNKEL in the germline V gene (reference sequence). V trimming: 8 bases; J trimming: 3 bases; junction bases outside the gene matches: 8.

This clonotype has at least ten counts. The chain combines TRBV29-1 with TRBJ1-1, with D possibly TRBD1 on 6 matching bases. The CDR3 has 12 residues. Trimming cost V 4 bases and J 3 bases, with 9 bases left between them. Germline values: CDR1 SQVTM, CDR2 ANQGSEA. The CDR3 DNA reads TGCAGCGTTGCAGGGGCGGACACTGAAGCTTTCTTT. Amino acid sequence: CSVAGADTEAFF.

There are many counts of this clonotype. This sequence joins TRBV28 and TRBJ1-6, with D possibly TRBD1 on 6 matching bases. The CDR3 sequence is 15 residues long. Germline V gene lookup returns CDR1 MDHEN and CDR2 SYDVKM. V lost 3 bases, J lost 13 bases, and 19 bases lay in between. CDR3 sequence (DNA): TGTGCCAGCAGTTTTACCCCAGGGGCCTCGGTTCCCCTCCACTTT. Its protein is CASSFTPGASVPLHF.